The rows below give T cell receptor beta chains drawn from one sample of a study of immune heterogeneity within non-small cell lung tumors. TCRdb reprocessed the multiplex PCR reads via MiXCR and lists one record per CDR3 protein. The sample carries some 15,000 distinct CDR3 sequences, approximately 30% recorded once. Sequenced: lung tumor tissue. The source is a woman aged 45-65 years with non-small cell lung cancer. Both conserved end residues are part of each CDR3. Each record gives: J gene, clone size, D gene, V gene, CDR3 DNA, CDR3 protein. D genes are given only for firm matches. Clone size is not always given. Where it is, it says once, few, many or a class for expanded clones.

TRBJ1-2	.	TRBD1	TRBV6-1	TGTGCCAGCAGTACCCAAGGGGGCGGCTCTGGCTACACCTTC	CASSTQGGGSGYTF
TRBJ2-1	medium-sized	.	TRBV6-1	TGTGCCAGCAGTTCGGACAGGCCGGGGGCGAGTGAGCAGTTCTTC	CASSSDRPGASEQFF
TRBJ1-5	many	.	TRBV20-1	TGCAGTCCAGGGCAAAGCAATCAGCCCCAGCATTTT	CSPGQSNQPQHF
TRBJ2-3	.	TRBD2	TRBV29-1	TGCAGCGTTCGCGGGGGGCTGCCAGATACGCGGTATTTT	CSVRGGLPDTRYF
TRBJ1-2	.	.	TRBV11-2	TGTGCCAGCAGCTTAGGGACATCCTATGGCTACACCTTC	CASSLGTSYGYTF
TRBJ2-7	many	TRBD1	TRBV6-2/TRBV6-3	TGTGCCAGCGGACGTCCCGACAGGGCGCGGTACGAGCAGTACTTC	CASGRPDRARYEQYF
TRBJ2-3	many	TRBD1	TRBV7-6	TGTGCCAGCAGCACCCCCACCGGGACAGAGAGCACAGATACGCAGTATTTT	CASSTPTGTESTDTQYF
TRBJ1-4	.	.	TRBV28	TGTGCCAGCAACAGCCCCACTAATGAAAAACTGTTTTTT	CASNSPTNEKLFF
TRBJ1-2	many	.	TRBV10-3	TGTGCCATCAGTGAGTTCGTGGGATCCTATGGCTACACCTTC	CAISEFVGSYGYTF
TRBJ2-1	.	TRBD1	TRBV29-1	TGCAGCGCCAAGGGACAGGGAAGAGACAATGAGCAGTTCTTC	CSAKGQGRDNEQFF
TRBJ2-2	many	TRBD2	TRBV20-1	TGCAGTGCACAAGAGGTTCGGGGACTAGCGGATTTTCTACATAACACCGGGGAGCTGTTTTTT	CSAQEVRGLADFLHNTGELFF
TRBJ2-7	.	TRBD2	TRBV27	TGTGCCAGCAGTTACATAGCGGGAGCTGGGGAGCAGTACTTC	CASSYIAGAGEQYF
TRBJ2-7	medium-sized	.	TRBV6-1	TGTGCCAGCAGTGAAAGCTTCCTAGCGACAGGCTCGGACGACGAGCAGTACTTC	CASSESFLATGSDDEQYF
TRBJ2-3	many	TRBD2	TRBV6-5	TGTGCCAGCAGTTACACCGGGACTAGTAGTTCAGATACGCAGTATTTT	CASSYTGTSSSDTQYF
TRBJ2-1	many	.	TRBV20-1	TGCAGTGCTGTAGCGGTTAATGAGCAGTTCTTC	CSAVAVNEQFF
TRBJ2-2	.	.	TRBV6-4	TGTGCCAGCAGTGATTTAGGCACCGGGGAGCTGTTTTTT	CASSDLGTGELFF
TRBJ2-5	few	.	TRBV3-1	TGTGCCAGCAGCCCGCCAGGGGGGTGGGGGGGGACCCAAGAGACCCAGTACTTC	CASSPPGGWGGTQETQYF
TRBJ2-1	many	.	TRBV27	TGTGCCAGCAGTTTTAGGGGAAGCTCCTACAATGAGCAGTTCTTC	CASSFRGSSYNEQFF
TRBJ1-3	medium-sized	TRBD1	TRBV30	TGTGCCTGGAATAACGACAGGGTGGGCTCTGGAAACACCATATATTTT	CAWNNDRVGSGNTIYF
TRBJ2-7	.	TRBD2	TRBV12-3/TRBV12-4	TGTGCCAGCGCCAAAACGGCGGGGGACTACGAGCAGTACTTC	CASAKTAGDYEQYF
TRBJ1-1	medium-sized	TRBD1	TRBV28	TGTGCCAGCAGTCCTCGGGGACAGGGCTTATGGGGCACTGAAGCTTTCTTT	CASSPRGQGLWGTEAFF
TRBJ2-1	many	TRBD2	TRBV20-1	TGCAGTGCTAGAGCCGGGGTTGCGGGAGGGTACAATGAGCAGTTCTTC	CSARAGVAGGYNEQFF
TRBJ1-1	.	.	TRBV2	TGTGCCAGCAAGGAGGGGAACACTGAAGCTTTCTTT	CASKEGNTEAFF
TRBJ2-3	few	.	TRBV5-1	TGCGCCAGCAGTTGGGACTGGGGCACAGATACGCAGTATTTT	CASSWDWGTDTQYF
TRBJ2-1	medium-sized	.	TRBV2	TGTGCCAGCAGCAGCACGGGACACCAAATCAATGAGCAGTTCTTC	CASSSTGHQINEQFF
TRBJ2-7	.	.	TRBV4-1	TGCGCCAGCAGCCAGCTGGGCTACGAGCAGTACTTC	CASSQLGYEQYF
TRBJ2-7	.	TRBD1	TRBV4-1	TGCGCCAGCAGCCAAAGACAGGGAAGAAGCGACGAGCAGTACTTC	CASSQRQGRSDEQYF
TRBJ2-7	.	.	TRBV5-1	TGCGCCAGCAGCTTGAAGGAACACTACGAGCAGTACTTC	CASSLKEHYEQYF
TRBJ1-2	medium-sized	.	TRBV2	TGTGCCAGCAGTCCCGAAAGTTCTTATGGCTACACCTTC	CASSPESSYGYTF
TRBJ1-2	many	.	TRBV7-9	TGTGCCAGCAGCTCGAAATCCGGGACCCTTAACTATGGCTACACCTTC	CASSSKSGTLNYGYTF
TRBJ2-5	.	TRBD1	TRBV10-3	TGTGCCATCAGTGACTCGGGACAGGGAAGAGAGACCCAGTACTTC	CAISDSGQGRETQYF
TRBJ2-7	few	.	TRBV3-1	TGTGCCAGCAGCCAGACCTCCTACGAGCAGTACTTC	CASSQTSYEQYF
TRBJ2-7	medium-sized	TRBD2	TRBV5-1	TGCGCCAGCAGCTTGGAGACTAGCACCGAGCAGTACTTC	CASSLETSTEQYF
TRBJ2-5	.	.	TRBV11-2	TGTGCCAGCAGCTTAGGGTCCACGAGAGAGACCCAGTACTTC	CASSLGSTRETQYF
TRBJ2-3	.	TRBD2	TRBV7-2	TGTGCCAGCAGCAACTTAGCGGGAATCACAGATACGCAGTATTTT	CASSNLAGITDTQYF
TRBJ1-4	few	.	TRBV5-1	TGCGCCAGCAGCCCTTTACAGAGAATGAACGAAAAACTGTTTTTT	CASSPLQRMNEKLFF
TRBJ2-7	.	TRBD1	TRBV27	TGTGCCATCAGCCGACAGGGGGCATACGAGCAGTACTTC	CAISRQGAYEQYF
TRBJ1-2	.	.	TRBV28	TGTGCCAGCAGCCCTGGCAGCGGAGGGAACTACACCTTC	CASSPGSGGNYTF
TRBJ2-7	.	TRBD2	TRBV7-2	TGTGCCAGCAGACTTGGGGGGGACCACTTCTACGAGCAGTACTTC	CASRLGGDHFYEQYF
TRBJ2-7	few	TRBD1	TRBV7-9	TGTGCCAGCAGCCTAGGGACAGCCAAGCACGAGCAGTACTTC	CASSLGTAKHEQYF
TRBJ1-2	.	TRBD1	TRBV28	TGTGCCAGCAGTGAAGTACAGGGGCTGGGAGGCTACACCTTC	CASSEVQGLGGYTF
TRBJ2-7	.	TRBD1	TRBV15	TGTGCCACCAGCAGAGATCCTCCCGGCAGGGGGCCCAACGAGCAGTACTTC	CATSRDPPGRGPNEQYF
TRBJ1-2	medium-sized	.	TRBV5-5	TGTGCCAGCAGCTGGCCTTTTTCTAACTATGGCTACACCTTC	CASSWPFSNYGYTF
TRBJ2-7	few	TRBD1	TRBV6-1	TGTGCCAGCAGCTTTAGGACAGGGATCGCCTACGAGCAGTACTTC	CASSFRTGIAYEQYF
TRBJ2-7	.	TRBD1	TRBV28	TGTGCCGTGGAGGGGGGACAGGGAGTCGAGCAGTACTTC	CAVEGGQGVEQYF